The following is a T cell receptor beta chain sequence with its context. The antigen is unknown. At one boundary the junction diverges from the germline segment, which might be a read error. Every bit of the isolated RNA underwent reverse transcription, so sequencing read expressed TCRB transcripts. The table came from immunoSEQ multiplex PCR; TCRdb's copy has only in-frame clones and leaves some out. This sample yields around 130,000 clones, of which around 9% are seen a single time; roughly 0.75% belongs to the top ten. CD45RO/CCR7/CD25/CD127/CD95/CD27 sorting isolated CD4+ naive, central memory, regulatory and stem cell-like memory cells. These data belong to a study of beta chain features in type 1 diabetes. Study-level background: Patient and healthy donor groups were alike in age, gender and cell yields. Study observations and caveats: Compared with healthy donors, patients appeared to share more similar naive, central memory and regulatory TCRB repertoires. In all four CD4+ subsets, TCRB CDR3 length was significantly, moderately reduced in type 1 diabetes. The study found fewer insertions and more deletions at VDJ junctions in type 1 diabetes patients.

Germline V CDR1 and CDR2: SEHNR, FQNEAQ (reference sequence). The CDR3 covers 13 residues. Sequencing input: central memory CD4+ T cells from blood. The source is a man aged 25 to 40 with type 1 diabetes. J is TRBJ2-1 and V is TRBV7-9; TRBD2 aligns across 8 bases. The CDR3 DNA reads TGTGCCAGCAGCGTAGCGGGGCCCAATGAGCAGTTCTTC. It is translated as CASSVAGPNEQFF. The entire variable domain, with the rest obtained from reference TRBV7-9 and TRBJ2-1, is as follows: DTGVSQNPRHKITKRGQNVTFRCDPISEHNRLYWYRQTLGQGPEFLTYFQNEAQLEKSRLLSDRFSAERPKGSFSTLEIQRTEQGDSAMYLCASSVAGPNEQFFGPGTRLTVL.